This TCR beta chain is from a study of tumor and adjacent non-tumor tissue in lung cancer. General study points: Tumor tissue had significantly higher TCR diversity than normal lung. Tumor repertoires had a smaller top 100 clone share than normal lung.

This sample's RNA came from whole unsorted tissue. CDR3 size: 15 residues. CDR1 and CDR2 from the germline V gene are MNHEY and SVGEGT. V trimming: 4 bases; J trimming: 2 bases; junction bases outside the gene matches: 8. TCRbeta libraries were built with three rounds of nested PCR, modified from ARM-PCR. TCRdb re-called the multiplex PCR reads through MiXCR, storing one row per CDR3 protein. The sample contains roughly 220,000 distinct CDR3 sequences, less than 80% of which appear only once. Comment on this clonotype: What it binds is not known. Because the CDR3 is missing its conserved closing phenylalanine or tryptophan, this is likely a read error.

This sequence originates from a man between 60 and 75 years old with non-small cell lung cancer. The specimen sequenced was lung tumor tissue. This chain connects TRBV6-2 or TRBV6-3 to TRBJ2-7; TRBD2 aligns across 7 bases. CDR3 DNA sequence: TGTGCCAGCAGTTGCGGGGGAGGGTCCACCTACGAGCAGTACCTC. As protein: CASSCGGGSTYEQYL.